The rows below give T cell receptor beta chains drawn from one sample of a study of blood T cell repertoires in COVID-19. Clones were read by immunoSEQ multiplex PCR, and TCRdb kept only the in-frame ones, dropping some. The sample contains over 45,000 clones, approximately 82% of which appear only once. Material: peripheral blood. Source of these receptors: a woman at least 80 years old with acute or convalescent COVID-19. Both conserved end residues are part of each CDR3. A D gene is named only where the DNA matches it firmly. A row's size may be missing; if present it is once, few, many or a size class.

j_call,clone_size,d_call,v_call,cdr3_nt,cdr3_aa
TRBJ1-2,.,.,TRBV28,TGTGCCAGCAGTGAGAAAGCCGGGGTTCTACATGGCTACACCTTC,CASSEKAGVLHGYTF
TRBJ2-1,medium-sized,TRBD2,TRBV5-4,TGTGCCAGCAGCCCCCCACTAGCGGGGGGGAACGAGCAGTTCTTC,CASSPPLAGGNEQFF
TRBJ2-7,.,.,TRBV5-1,TGCGCCAGCAGCTTGCCGACAGCCTACGAGCAGTACTTC,CASSLPTAYEQYF
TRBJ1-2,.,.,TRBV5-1,TGCGCCAGCAGCTTGGGGGCAGGGGACTATGGCTACACCTTC,CASSLGAGDYGYTF
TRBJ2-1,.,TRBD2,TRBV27,TGTGCCAGCAGGATAGGGGCGGGGGGGCAGAATGAGCAGTTCTTC,CASRIGAGGQNEQFF
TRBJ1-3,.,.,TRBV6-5,TGTGCCAGCAGACGGGACTCGGGGGGAAACACCATATATTTT,CASRRDSGGNTIYF
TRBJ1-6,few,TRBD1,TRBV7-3,TGTGCCAGCAGCTTACGGGGACAGGGCGGGAATTCACCCCTCCACTTT,CASSLRGQGGNSPLHF
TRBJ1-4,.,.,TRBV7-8,TGTGCCAGCAGCCGAGACAGTTCTAATGAAAAACTGTTTTTT,CASSRDSSNEKLFF
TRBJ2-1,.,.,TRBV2,TGTGCCAGCTCGGGTCTATTTGTCACGAATGAGCAGTTCTTC,CASSGLFVTNEQFF
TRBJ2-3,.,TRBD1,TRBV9,TGTGCCAGCAGCGCGGGACAGACAGATACGCAGTATTTT,CASSAGQTDTQYF
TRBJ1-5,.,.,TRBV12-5,TGTGCTAGTAGCTACGGGGATAGCAATCAGCCCCAGCATTTT,CASSYGDSNQPQHF
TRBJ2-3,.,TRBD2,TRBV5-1,TGCGCCAGCAGCTGGGACGGACTAGCGGCAGACACAGATACGCAGTATTTT,CASSWDGLAADTDTQYF
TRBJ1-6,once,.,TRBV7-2,TGTGCCAGCAGCTTAGATAGTCGGAATTCACCCCTCCACTTT,CASSLDSRNSPLHF
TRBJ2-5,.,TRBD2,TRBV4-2,TGTGCCAGCAGCCCCACTAGCGGGGGGCCCGTCCAAGAGACCCAGTACTTC,CASSPTSGGPVQETQYF
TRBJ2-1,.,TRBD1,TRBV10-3,TGTGCCATCACCGGAGACAGGGCCTTTGACAATGAGCAGTTCTTC,CAITGDRAFDNEQFF
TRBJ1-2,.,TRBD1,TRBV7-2,TGTGCCAGCAGCTCCCCCGCAGACAGGGGGCGCAGGTATGGCTACACCTTC,CASSSPADRGRRYGYTF
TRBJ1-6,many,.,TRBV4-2,TGTGCCAGCAGCCAAGATCAAGGCAGAGGGTCCTATAATTCACCCCTCCACTTT,CASSQDQGRGSYNSPLHF
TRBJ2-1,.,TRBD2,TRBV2,TGTGCCAGTAATAGCGGGGGGGCGGCTGAGCAGTTCTTC,CASNSGGAAEQFF
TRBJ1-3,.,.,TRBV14,TGTGCCAGCAGCCCCGGACAAGCAGGGCCGTACACCATATATTTT,CASSPGQAGPYTIYF
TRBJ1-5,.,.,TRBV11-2,TGTGCCAGCAGCTTAGATTCTGTACAGCCCCAGCATTTT,CASSLDSVQPQHF
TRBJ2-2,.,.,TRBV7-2,TGTGCCAGCAGTCGGGACTTCTACACCGGGGAGCTGTTTTTT,CASSRDFYTGELFF
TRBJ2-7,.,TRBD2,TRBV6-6,TGTGCCAGCAATCCTAGCGGGAGTCGCTACGAGCAGTACTTC,CASNPSGSRYEQYF
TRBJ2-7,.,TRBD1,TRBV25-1,TGTGCCAGAGAACCCCAAACAGGGGGCGGATCGATAGGGTACCAGTACTTC,CAREPQTGGGSIGYQYF
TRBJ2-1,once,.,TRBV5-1,TGCGCCAGCAGCCCGGATGTTTGGGCGGGGTCCCTTAGGGGTGAGCAGTTCTTC,CASSPDVWAGSLRGEQFF
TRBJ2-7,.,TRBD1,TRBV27,TGTGCCAGCAGCCACAACAGGGGACCGAACTACGAGCAGTACTTC,CASSHNRGPNYEQYF
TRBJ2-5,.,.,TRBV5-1,TGCGCCAGCAGCTTCGAGACAGATGCCCAAGAGACCCAGTACTTC,CASSFETDAQETQYF
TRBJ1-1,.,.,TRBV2,TGTGCCACTCGACAGATATCCACTGAAGCTTTCTTT,CATRQISTEAFF
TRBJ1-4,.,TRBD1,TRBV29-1,TGCAGCGTACCGGGACAGTCTAATGAAAAACTGTTTTTT,CSVPGQSNEKLFF
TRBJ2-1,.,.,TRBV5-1,TGCGCCAGCAGCTTGACCGGACAAAGCTCCTACAATGAGCAGTTCTTC,CASSLTGQSSYNEQFF
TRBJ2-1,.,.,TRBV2,TGTGCCAGCAGGGACCTAGCAGACGAGCAGTTCTTC,CASRDLADEQFF
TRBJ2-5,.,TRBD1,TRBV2,TGTGCCAGCAGTGAAGCTACGGGACCGGACAGGGCCCAGTACTTC,CASSEATGPDRAQYF
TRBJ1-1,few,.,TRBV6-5,TGTGCCAGCAGGTCCGCCGCCAGGAACACTGAAGCTTTCTTT,CASRSAARNTEAFF
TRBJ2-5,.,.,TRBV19,TGTGCCAGTAGTATGGGGGCCGGGGAGACCCAGTACTTC,CASSMGAGETQYF
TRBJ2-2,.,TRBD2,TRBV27,TGTGCCAGCAGCCCATGGGGGACTAGCGGGAGCCGGGAGCTGTTTTTT,CASSPWGTSGSRELFF
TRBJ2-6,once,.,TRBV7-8,TGTGCCAGCAGCCCGAGGGGGGGGGCCCTCTCTGGGGCCAACGTCCTGACTTTC,CASSPRGGALSGANVLTF
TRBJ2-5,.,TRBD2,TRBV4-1,TGCGCCAGCAGCCAGGGGACTAGCGGGGGCCAAGAGACCCAGTACTTC,CASSQGTSGGQETQYF
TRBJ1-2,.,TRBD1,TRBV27,TGTGCCAGCAGTTTATTGGGGACAGCTCACCTATATGGCTACACCTTC,CASSLLGTAHLYGYTF
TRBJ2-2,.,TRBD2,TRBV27,TGTGCCAGCTATGCTAGCGGGGGGATCACCGGGGAGCTGTTTTTT,CASYASGGITGELFF
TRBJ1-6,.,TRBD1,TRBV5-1,TGCGCCAGCAGGCCGGACAGGGAGAATTCACCCCTCCACTTT,CASRPDRENSPLHF
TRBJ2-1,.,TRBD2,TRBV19,TGTGCCAGTAAGTTAGCGGGATCCTACAATGAGCAGTTCTTC,CASKLAGSYNEQFF
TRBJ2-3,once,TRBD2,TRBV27,TGTGCCAGCAGTTCGACCGGGACTAGCGGGAGGGCCGGGGCAGATACGCAGTATTTT,CASSSTGTSGRAGADTQYF
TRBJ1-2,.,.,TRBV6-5,TGTGCCAGCAGTTACCTTAGTCCCCGGGATGGCTACACCTTC,CASSYLSPRDGYTF
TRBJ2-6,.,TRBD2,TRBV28,TGTGCCAGCGTCTCCGCGGGGAGGGCGTTAGGGGCCAACGTCCTGACTTTC,CASVSAGRALGANVLTF
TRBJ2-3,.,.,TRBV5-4,TGTGCCAGCAGCTTGGAGTCGCATAAACCGGGCACAGATACGCAGTATTTT,CASSLESHKPGTDTQYF
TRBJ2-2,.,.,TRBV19,TGTGCCAGTAGCTCTTGGTTCGGGTTCACCGGGGAGCTGTTTTTT,CASSSWFGFTGELFF
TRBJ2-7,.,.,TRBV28,TGTGCCAGCAGTCCCCAGGGCGAGCAGTACTTC,CASSPQGEQYF
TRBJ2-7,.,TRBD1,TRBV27,TGTGCCAGCAGTTTAAAGGAGACAGGGTCCTACGAGCAGTACTTC,CASSLKETGSYEQYF
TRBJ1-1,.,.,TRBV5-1,TGCGCCAGCAGCTTTGAGGGGAGGGGTGAAGCTTTCTTT,CASSFEGRGEAFF
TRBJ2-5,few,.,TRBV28,TGTGCCAGCAGGGCCGTCGGGCTAGCTGGGGAGACCCAGTACTTC,CASRAVGLAGETQYF
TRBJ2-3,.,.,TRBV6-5,TGTGCCAGCAAGGCGGGCCTTAGCACAGATACGCAGTATTTT,CASKAGLSTDTQYF
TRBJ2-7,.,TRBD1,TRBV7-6,TGTGCCAGCAGCTTAGCGTGGGGACAGAACGAGCAGTACTTC,CASSLAWGQNEQYF
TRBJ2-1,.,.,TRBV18,TGTGCCAGCTCACCAGACGGGTCCAGGGGCGATGAGCAGTTCTTC,CASSPDGSRGDEQFF
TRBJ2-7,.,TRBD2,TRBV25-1,TGTGCCAGCAGTAATAGCGGGGGGGCACACGAGCAGTACTTC,CASSNSGGAHEQYF